Presented here are 2 T cell receptor beta chains from one specimen sequenced in a study of T cells in localized non-small cell lung cancer. Clones were sequenced by immunoSEQ multiplex PCR, and TCRdb holds only the in-frame ones, with some missing. The sample carries about 1,400 clones, around 20% recorded once. The material sequenced was lung tumor tissue, taken before any cancer treatment. Receptors were obtained from an older male donor with stage II squamous cell lung carcinoma.

This clone was seen a few times. This chain joins TRBV28 and TRBJ2-3, with D uncertain. This CDR3 spans 12 amino acids. Per germline, CDR1 MDHEN and CDR2 SYDVKM. The V and J ends lost 5 bases and 4 bases respectively, with 7 bases between them. As DNA, the CDR3 is TGTGCCAGCAGTAGATCCCCAGATACGCAGTATTTT. Amino acid sequence: CASSRSPDTQYF.

A word on this clone: A junction end diverges from the germline sequence, so it may reflect a read error. The rearrangement links TRBV6-8 to TRBJ2-3; maybe TRBD2 (5 bases). Germline CDR1 and CDR2: MNHGY and SAAAGT. The CDR3 runs to 14 residues. The chain's CDR3 is CASSDSEGTDTQYF. CDR3 in DNA: TGTGCCAGCAGTGACTCGGAGGGCACAGATACGCAGTATTTT.